The T cell receptor (beta chain) under discussion was sequenced for a study of beta chain features in type 1 diabetes. In this sample, this clone turned up a few times. What it binds is unknown. Findings of the study overall: Shorter TCRB CDR3s, moderately but significantly so, marked every one of the four CD4+ subsets in Type 1 diabetes patients.

TCRB transcripts that were expressed got sequenced, as all of the isolated RNA had been reverse transcribed. The table came from immunoSEQ multiplex PCR; TCRdb's copy has only in-frame clones and leaves some out. The sample shows 640,000 or so clones, roughly 13% of them seen only once. Germline CDR1 reads LNHDA; CDR2 reads SQIVND (reference sequence). The CDR3 has 14 residues. V lost 5 bases and J lost 5, with 15 bases in between. This receptor was taken from a man between 18 and 29 years old with type 1 diabetes. Input material: naive CD4+ T cells from blood. The genes are TRBV19 and TRBJ2-5; D remains ambiguous. This CDR3 reads CASSPLGPRETQYF. CDR3 bases: TGTGCCAGTAGTCCTTTAGGCCCCCGGGAGACCCAGTACTTC.